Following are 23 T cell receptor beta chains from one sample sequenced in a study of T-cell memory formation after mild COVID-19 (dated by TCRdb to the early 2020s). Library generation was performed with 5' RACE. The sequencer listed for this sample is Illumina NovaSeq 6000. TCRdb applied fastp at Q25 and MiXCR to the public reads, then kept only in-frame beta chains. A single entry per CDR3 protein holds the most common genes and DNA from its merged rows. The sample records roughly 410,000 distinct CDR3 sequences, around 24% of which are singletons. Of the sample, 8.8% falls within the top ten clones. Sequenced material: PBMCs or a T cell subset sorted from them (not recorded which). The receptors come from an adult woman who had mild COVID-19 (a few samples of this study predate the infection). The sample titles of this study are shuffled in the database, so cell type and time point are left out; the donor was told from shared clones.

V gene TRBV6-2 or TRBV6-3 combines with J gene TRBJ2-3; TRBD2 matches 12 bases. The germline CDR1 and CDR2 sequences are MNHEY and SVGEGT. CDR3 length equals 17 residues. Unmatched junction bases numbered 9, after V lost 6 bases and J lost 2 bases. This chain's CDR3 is CASRTQTSGGFTDTQYF. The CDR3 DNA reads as TGTGCCAGCAGGACTCAGACTAGCGGGGGCTTCACAGATACGCAGTATTTT.

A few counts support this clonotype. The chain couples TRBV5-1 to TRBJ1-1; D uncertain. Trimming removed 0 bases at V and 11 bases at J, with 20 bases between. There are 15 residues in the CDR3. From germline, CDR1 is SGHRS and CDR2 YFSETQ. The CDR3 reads CASSLGGMSSLLAFF. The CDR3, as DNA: TGCGCCAGCAGCTTGGGGGGTATGAGTAGTTTGTTGGCTTTCTTT.

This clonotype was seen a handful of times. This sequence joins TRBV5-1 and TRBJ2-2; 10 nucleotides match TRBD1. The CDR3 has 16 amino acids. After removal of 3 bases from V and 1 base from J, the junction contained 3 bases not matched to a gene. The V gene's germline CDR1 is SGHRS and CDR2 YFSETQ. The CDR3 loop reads CASSWRTGGNTGELFF. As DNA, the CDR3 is TGCGCCAGCAGCTGGAGGACAGGGGGGAACACCGGGGAGCTGTTTTTT.

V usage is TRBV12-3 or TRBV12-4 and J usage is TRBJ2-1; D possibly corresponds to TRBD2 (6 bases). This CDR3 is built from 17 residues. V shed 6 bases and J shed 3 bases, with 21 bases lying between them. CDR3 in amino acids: CASSVGTPNEFYNEQFF. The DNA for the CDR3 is TGTGCCAGCAGCGTGGGGACTCCCAATGAATTCTACAATGAGCAGTTCTTC.

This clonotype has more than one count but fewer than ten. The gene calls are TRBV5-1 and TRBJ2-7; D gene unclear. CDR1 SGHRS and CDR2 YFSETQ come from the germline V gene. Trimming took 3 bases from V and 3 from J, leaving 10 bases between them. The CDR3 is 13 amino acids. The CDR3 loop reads CASSSDNLYEQYF. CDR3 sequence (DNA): TGCGCCAGCAGCTCCGACAACCTCTACGAGCAGTACTTC.

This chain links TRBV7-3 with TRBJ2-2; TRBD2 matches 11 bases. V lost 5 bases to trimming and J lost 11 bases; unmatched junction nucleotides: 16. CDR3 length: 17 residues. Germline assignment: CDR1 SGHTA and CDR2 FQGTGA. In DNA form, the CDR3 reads TGTGCCAGCAGCCCGGCCGTGACTAGCGGGATGGTAAAAGAGCTGTTTTTT. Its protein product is CASSPAVTSGMVKELFF. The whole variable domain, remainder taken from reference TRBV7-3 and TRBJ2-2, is GAGVSQTPSNKVTEKGKYVELRCDPISGHTALYWYRQSLGQGPEFLIYFQGTGAADDSGLPNDRFFAVRPEGSVSTLKIQRTERGDSAVYLCASSPAVTSGMVKELFFGEGSRLTVL.

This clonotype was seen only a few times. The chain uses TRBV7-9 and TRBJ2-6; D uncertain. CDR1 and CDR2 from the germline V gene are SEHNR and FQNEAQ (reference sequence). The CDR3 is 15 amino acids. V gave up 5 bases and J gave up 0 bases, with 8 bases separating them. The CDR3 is CASSIASSGANVLTF. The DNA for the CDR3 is TGTGCCAGCAGCATCGCAAGCTCTGGGGCCAACGTCCTGACTTTC.

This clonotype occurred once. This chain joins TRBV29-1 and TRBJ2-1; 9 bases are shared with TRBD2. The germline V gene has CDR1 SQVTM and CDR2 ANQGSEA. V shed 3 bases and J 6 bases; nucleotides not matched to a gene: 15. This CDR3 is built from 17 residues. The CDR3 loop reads CSVEDPGVAGVINEQFF. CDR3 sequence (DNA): TGCAGCGTTGAGGACCCCGGGGTAGCGGGGGTTATCAATGAGCAGTTCTTC.

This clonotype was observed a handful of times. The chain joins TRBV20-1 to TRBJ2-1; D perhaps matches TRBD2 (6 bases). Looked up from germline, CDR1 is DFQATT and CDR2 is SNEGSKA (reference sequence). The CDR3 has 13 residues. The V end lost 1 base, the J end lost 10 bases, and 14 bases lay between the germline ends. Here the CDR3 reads CSARVRPSVEQFF. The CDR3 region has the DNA TGCAGTGCTAGAGTCCGACCTAGCGTCGAGCAGTTCTTC.

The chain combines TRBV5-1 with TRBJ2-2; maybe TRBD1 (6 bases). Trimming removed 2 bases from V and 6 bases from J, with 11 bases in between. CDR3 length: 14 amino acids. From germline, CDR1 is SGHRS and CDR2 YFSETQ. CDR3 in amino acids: CASSLQGPPGELFF. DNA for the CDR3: TGCGCCAGCAGCTTACAGGGTCCCCCCGGGGAGCTGTTTTTT. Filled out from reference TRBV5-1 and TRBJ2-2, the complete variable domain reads KAGVTQTPRYLIKTRGQQVTLSCSPISGHRSVSWYQQTPGQGLQFLFEYFSETQRNKGNFPGRFSGRQFSNSRSEMNVSTLELGDSALYLCASSLQGPPGELFFGEGSRLTVL.

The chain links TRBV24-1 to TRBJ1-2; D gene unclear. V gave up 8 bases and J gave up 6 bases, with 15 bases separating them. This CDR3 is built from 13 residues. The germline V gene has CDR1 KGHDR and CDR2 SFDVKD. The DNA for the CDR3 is TGTGCCACCAAGGCCGACGGGTACGATGGCTACACCTTC. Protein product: CATKADGYDGYTF.

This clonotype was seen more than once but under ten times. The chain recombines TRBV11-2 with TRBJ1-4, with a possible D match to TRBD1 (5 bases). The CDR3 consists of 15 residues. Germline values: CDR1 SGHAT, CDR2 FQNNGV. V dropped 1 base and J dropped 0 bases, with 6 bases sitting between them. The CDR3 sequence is CASSLAGPTNEKLFF. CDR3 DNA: TGTGCCAGCAGCTTAGCGGGGCCAACTAATGAAAAACTGTTTTTT.

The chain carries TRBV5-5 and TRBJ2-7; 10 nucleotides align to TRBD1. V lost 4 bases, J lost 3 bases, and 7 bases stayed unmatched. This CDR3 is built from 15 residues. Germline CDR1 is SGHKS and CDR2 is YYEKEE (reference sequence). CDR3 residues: CASSPQGQGFYEQYF. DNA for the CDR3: TGTGCCAGCAGCCCCCAGGGACAGGGGTTCTACGAGCAGTACTTC.

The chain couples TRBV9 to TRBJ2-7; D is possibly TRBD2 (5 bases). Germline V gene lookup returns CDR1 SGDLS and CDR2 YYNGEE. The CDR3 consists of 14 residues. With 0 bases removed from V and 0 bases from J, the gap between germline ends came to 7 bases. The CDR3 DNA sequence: TGTGCCAGCAGCGTAGTTGGGAGCTCCTACGAGCAGTACTTC. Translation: CASSVVGSSYEQYF.

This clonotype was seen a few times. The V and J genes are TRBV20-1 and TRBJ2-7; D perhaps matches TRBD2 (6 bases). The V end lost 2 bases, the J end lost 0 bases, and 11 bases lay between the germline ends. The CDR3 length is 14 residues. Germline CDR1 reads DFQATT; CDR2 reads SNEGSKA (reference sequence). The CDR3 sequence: CSARISTSSYEQYF. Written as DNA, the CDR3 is TGCAGTGCTAGAATCTCGACTAGCTCCTACGAGCAGTACTTC.

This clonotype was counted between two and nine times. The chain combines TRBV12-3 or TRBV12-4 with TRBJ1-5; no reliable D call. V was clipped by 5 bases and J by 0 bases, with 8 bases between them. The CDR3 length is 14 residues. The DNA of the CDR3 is TGTGCCAGCAGTCCCGTATTTAGCAATCAGCCCCAGCATTTT. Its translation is CASSPVFSNQPQHF.

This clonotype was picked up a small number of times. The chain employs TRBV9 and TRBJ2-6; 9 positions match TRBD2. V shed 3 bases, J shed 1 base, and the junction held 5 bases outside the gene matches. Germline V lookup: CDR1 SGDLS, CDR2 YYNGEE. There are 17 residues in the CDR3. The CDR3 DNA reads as TGTGCCAGCAGCGATAGCGGGAGTACTTCTGGGGCCAACGTCCTGACTTTC. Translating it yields CASSDSGSTSGANVLTF.

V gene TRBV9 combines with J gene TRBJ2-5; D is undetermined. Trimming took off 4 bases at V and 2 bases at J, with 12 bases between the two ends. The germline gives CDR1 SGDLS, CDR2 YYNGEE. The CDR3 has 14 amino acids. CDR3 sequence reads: CASSPEGRQETQYF. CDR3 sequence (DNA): TGTGCCAGCAGCCCGGAAGGCAGACAAGAGACCCAGTACTTC.

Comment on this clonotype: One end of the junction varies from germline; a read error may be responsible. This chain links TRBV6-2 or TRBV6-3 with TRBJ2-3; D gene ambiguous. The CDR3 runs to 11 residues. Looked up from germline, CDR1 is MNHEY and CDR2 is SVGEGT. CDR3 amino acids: CASSQTQFPSF. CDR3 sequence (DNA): TGTGCCAGCAGTCAGACCCAGTTCCCCTCGTTT.

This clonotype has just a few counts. The CDR3 protein is CASSGKRLLNIQYF. CDR3 in DNA: TGTGCCAGCAGTGGGAAGAGACTATTGAACATTCAGTACTTC. The V gene is TRBV2, the J gene TRBJ2-4; tentatively, D is TRBD2 (5 bases). With 4 bases removed from V and 7 bases from J, the gap between germline ends came to 14 bases. CDR1 and CDR2 (germline): SNHLY, FYNNEI. The length of the CDR3 is 14 residues.

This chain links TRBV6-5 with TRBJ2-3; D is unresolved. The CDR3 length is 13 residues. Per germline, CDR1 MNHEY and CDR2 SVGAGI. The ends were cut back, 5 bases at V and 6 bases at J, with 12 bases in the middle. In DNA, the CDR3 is TGTGCCAGCAGTCAGACTGTGGGGGATACGCAGTATTTT. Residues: CASSQTVGDTQYF.

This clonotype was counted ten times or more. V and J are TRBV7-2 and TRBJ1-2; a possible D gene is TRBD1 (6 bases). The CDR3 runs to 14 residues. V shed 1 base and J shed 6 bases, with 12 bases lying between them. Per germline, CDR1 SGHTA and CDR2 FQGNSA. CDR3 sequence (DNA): TGTGCCAGCAGCTTAGGGCCGGGGGCGGATGGCTACACCTTC. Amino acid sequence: CASSLGPGADGYTF. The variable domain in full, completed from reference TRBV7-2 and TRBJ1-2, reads GAGVSQSPSNKVTEKGKDVELRCDPISGHTALYWYRQSLGQGLEFLIYFQGNSAPDKSGLPSDRFSAERTGGSVSTLTIQRTQQEDSAVYLCASSLGPGADGYTFGSGTRLTVV.

Here the CDR3 DNA reads TGCAGCCTGGGCGACAACCGCGGTGTCTACACCTTC. As protein: CSLGDNRGVYTF. The rearrangement uses TRBV29-1 and TRBJ1-2; D is uncertain. The CDR3 has 12 residues. V was trimmed by 8 bases and J by 10 bases, leaving 20 bases between them. Germline CDR1 reads SQVTM; CDR2 reads ANQGSEA.